Each of the 3 T cell receptor beta chains below was sequenced from the same sample in a study of T cells in Graves' hyperthyroidism and ophthalmopathy. Template material for amplifying TCR beta CDR3 regions consisted of RNA transcripts. TCR CDR3 underwent first-round RT-PCR with the HTBI primer set. TCRdb recomputed calls from the multiplex PCR reads with MiXCR, one row per CDR3 protein. The repertoire includes fewer than 900,000 distinct CDR3 sequences, less than 20% of them detected once, and under 9.5% sits in the top ten. Material for sequencing was blood. Receptor source: a man aged 18 to 29 with Graves' hyperthyroidism.

The rearrangement joins TRBV20-1 to TRBJ2-3; D is undetermined. The CDR3 covers 13 residues. Per the germline V gene, CDR1 is DFQATT and CDR2 is SNEGSKA (reference sequence). V was shortened by 7 bases and J by 8 bases, with 19 bases between the two germline ends. As DNA, the CDR3 is TGCAGTGACCCGACTTCCACGGGTGCTACGCAGTATTTT. It codes for CSDPTSTGATQYF.

This clonotype was counted a single time. The chain recombines TRBV28 with TRBJ2-1; D not resolved. The germline V and J ends were trimmed by 2 bases and 7 bases, with 6 bases remaining between them. The CDR3 runs to 12 residues. CDR1 and CDR2 from the germline V gene are MDHEN and SYDVKM. CDR3 residues: CASSLSWNEQFF. CDR3 DNA sequence: TGTGCCAGCAGTTTAAGCTGGAATGAGCAGTTCTTC. The variable domain in full, with the rest retrieved from reference TRBV28 and TRBJ2-1, is DVKVTQSSRYLVKRTGEKVFLECVQDMDHENMFWYRQDPGLGLRLIYFSYDVKMKEKGDIPEGYSVSREKKERFSLILESASTNQTSMYLCASSLSWNEQFFGPGTRLTVL.

Ten or more counts support this clonotype. The chain links TRBV13 to TRBJ1-1; weak D call: TRBD1 (5 bases). CDR3 length: 16 residues. Germline V gene data show CDR1 as PRHDT and CDR2 as FYEKMQ (reference sequence). The V end lost 3 bases, the J end lost 0 bases, and 14 bases lay between the germline ends. The CDR3 nucleotides are TGTGCCAGCAGCTTTGCCCCGGGGCTACTGAACACTGAAGCTTTCTTT. This gives the protein CASSFAPGLLNTEAFF.